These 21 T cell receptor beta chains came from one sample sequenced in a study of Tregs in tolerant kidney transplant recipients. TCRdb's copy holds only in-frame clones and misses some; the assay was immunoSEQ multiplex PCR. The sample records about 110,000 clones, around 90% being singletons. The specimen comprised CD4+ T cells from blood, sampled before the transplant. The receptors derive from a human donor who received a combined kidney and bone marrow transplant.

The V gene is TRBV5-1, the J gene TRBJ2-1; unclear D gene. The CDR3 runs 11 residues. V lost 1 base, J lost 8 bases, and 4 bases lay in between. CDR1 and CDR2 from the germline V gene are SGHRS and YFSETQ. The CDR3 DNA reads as TGCGCCAGCAGCTTGTTCGATGAGCAGTTCTTC. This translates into CASSLFDEQFF.

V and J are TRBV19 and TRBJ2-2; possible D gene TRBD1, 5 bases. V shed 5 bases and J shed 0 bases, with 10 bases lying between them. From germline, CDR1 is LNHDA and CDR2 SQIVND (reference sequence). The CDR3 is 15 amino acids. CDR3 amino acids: CASSRQGSNTGELFF. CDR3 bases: TGTGCCAGTAGTCGCCAGGGTTCGAACACCGGGGAGCTGTTTTTT.

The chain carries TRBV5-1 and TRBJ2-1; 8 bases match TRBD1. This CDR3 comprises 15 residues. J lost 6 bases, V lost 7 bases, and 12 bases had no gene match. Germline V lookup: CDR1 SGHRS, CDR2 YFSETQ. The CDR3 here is CASAVTGQGGNEQFF. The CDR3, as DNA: TGCGCCAGCGCCGTGACCGGACAGGGAGGCAATGAGCAGTTCTTC.

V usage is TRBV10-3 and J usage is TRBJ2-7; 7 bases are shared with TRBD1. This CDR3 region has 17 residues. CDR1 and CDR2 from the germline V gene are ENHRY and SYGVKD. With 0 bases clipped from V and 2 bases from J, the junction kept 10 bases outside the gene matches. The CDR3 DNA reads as TGTGCCATCAGTGAGTCGAAGTTCTGGACAGGCGCCTACGAGCAGTACTTC. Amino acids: CAISESKFWTGAYEQYF.

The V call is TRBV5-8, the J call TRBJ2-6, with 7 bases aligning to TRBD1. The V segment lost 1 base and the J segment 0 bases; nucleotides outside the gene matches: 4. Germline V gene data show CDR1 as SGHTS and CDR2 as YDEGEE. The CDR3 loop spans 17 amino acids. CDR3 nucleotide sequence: TGTGCCAGCAGCTTGAACCGGGACAGCTCTGGGGCCAACGTCCTGACTTTC. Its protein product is CASSLNRDSSGANVLTF.

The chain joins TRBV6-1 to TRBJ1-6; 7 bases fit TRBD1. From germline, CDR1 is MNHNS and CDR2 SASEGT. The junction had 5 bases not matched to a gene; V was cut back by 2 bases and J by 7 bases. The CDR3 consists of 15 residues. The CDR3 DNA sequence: TGTGCCAGCAGTGAAAGTGGACAGGCGAATTCACCCCTCCACTTT. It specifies CASSESGQANSPLHF.

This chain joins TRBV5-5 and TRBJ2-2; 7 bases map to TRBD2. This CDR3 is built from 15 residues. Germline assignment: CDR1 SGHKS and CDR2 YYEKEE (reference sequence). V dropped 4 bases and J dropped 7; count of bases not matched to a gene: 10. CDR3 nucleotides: TGTGCCAGCAGCCCGGGACCTCGGGAGGACGGGGAGCTGTTTTTT. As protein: CASSPGPREDGELFF.

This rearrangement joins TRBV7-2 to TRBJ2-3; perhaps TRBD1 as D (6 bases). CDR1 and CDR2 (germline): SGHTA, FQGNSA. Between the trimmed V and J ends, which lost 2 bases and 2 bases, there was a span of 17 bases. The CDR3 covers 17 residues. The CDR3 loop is CASSLKGRGGATDTQYF. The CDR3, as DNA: TGTGCCAGCAGCTTAAAGGGGAGAGGGGGAGCCACAGATACGCAGTATTTT.

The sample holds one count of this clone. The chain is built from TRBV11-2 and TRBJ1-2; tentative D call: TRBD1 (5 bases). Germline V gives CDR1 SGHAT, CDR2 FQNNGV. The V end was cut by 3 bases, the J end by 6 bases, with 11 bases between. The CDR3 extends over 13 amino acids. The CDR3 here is CASSFRGGHGYTF. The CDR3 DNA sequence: TGTGCCAGCAGCTTTAGGGGAGGTCATGGCTACACCTTC.

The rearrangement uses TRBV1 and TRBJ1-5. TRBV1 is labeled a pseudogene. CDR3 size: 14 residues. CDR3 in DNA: TGCACCAGCAGCCATACTACTAGCAATCAGCCCCAGCATTTT. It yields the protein CTSSHTTSNQPQHF.

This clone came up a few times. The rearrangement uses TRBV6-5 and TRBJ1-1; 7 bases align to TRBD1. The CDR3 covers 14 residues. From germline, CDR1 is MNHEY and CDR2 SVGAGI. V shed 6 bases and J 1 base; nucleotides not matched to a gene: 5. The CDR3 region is CASRPGQTNTEAFF. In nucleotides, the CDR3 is TGTGCCAGCAGACCGGGACAGACGAACACTGAAGCTTTCTTT.

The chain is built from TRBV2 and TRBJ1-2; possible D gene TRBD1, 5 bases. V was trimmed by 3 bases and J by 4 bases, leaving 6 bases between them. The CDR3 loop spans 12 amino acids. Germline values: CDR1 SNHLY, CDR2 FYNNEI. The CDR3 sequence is CASSDDSYGYTF. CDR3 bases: TGTGCCAGCAGTGACGACAGCTATGGCTACACCTTC.

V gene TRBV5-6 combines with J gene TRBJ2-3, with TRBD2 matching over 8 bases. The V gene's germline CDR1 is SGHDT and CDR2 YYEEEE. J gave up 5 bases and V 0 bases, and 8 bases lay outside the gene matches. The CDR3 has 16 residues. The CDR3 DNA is TGTGCCAGCAGCTTGGTTGGCGGGGGGTATGTAGATACGCAGTATTTT. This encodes CASSLVGGGYVDTQYF.

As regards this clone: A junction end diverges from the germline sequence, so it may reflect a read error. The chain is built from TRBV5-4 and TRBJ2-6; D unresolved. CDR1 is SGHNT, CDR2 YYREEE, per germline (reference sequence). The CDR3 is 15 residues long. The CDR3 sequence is CASRLAPSGANVLTF. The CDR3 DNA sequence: TGTGCCAGCAGGTTGGCCCCCTCGGGGGCCAACGTCCTGACTTTC.

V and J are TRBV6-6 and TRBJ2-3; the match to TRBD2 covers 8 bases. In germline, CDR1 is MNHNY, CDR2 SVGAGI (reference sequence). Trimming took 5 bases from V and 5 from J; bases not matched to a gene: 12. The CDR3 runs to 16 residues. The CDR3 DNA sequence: TGTGCCAGCAGTAGGGAGAGCGGGGGAGTAGGAGATACGCAGTATTTT. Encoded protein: CASSRESGGVGDTQYF.

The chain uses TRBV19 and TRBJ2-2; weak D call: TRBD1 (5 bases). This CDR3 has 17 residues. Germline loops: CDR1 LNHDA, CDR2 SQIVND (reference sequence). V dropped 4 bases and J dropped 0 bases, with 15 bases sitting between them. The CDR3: CASSTRQRPPNTGELFF. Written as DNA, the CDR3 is TGTGCCAGTAGTACGCGACAGCGCCCTCCGAACACCGGGGAGCTGTTTTTT.

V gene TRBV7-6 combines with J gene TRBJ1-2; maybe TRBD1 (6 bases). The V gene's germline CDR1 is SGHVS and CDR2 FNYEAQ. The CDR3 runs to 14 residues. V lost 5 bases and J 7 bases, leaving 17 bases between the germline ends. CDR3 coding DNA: TGTGCCAGCAGCGGCAGTCTGGGGGCCCGTGGCTACACCTTC. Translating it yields CASSGSLGARGYTF.

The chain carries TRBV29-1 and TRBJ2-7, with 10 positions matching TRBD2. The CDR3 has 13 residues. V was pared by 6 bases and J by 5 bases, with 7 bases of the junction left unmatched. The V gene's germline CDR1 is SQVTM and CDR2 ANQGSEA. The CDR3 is CSVRTSGGDEQYF. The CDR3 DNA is TGCAGCGTGAGGACTAGCGGAGGAGACGAGCAGTACTTC.

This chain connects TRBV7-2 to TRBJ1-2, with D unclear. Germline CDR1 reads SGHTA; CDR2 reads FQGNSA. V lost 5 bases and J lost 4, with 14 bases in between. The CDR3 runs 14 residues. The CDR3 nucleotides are TGTGCCAGCAGCCACCGGGGAGCTTTCTATGGCTACACCTTC. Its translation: CASSHRGAFYGYTF.

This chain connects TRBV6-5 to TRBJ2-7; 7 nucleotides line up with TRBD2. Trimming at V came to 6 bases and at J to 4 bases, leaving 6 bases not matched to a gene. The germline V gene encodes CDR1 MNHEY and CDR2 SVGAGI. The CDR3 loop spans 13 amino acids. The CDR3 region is CASSRGSSYEQYF. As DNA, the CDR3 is TGTGCCAGCAGCCGCGGGAGCTCTTACGAGCAGTACTTC.

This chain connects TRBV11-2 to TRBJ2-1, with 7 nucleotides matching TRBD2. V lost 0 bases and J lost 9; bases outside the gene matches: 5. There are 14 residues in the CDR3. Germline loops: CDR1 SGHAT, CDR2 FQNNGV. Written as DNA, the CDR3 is TGTGCCAGCAGCTTAGAGGCTATAGCGGGTGAGCAGTTCTTC. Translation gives CASSLEAIAGEQFF.